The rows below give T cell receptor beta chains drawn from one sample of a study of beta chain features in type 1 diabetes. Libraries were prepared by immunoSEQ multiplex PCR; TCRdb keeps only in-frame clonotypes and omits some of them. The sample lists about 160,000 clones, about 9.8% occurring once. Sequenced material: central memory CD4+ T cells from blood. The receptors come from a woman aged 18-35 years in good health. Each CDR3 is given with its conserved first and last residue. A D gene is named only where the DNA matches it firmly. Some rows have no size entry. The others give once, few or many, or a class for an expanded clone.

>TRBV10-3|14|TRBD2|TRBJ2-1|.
CAITRGGPYNEQFF
TGTGCCATAACGCGGGGGGGCCCCTACAATGAGCAGTTCTTC
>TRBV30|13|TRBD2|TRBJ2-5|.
CAWTSGMEETQYF
TGTGCCTGGACTAGCGGGATGGAAGAGACCCAGTACTTC
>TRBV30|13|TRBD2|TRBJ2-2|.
CAWSEAGVRELFF
TGTGCCTGGAGTGAAGCGGGAGTAAGGGAGCTGTTTTTT
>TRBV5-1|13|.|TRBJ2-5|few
CASSFKGVETQYF
TGCGCCAGCAGCTTCAAAGGGGTGGAGACCCAGTACTTC
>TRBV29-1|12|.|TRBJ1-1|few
CSVGDRYTEAFF
TGCAGCGTTGGAGACAGGTACACTGAAGCTTTCTTT
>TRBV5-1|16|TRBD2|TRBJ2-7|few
CASSPGPSGSYHEQYF
TGCGCCAGCAGCCCCGGGCCTAGCGGGAGCTATCACGAGCAGTACTTC
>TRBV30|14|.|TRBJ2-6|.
CASGQNSGANVLTF
TGTGCCTCAGGACAGAACTCTGGGGCCAACGTCCTGACTTTC
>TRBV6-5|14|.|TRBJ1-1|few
CASSYSSGGTEAFF
TGTGCCAGCAGTTACTCGTCGGGGGGGACTGAAGCTTTCTTT
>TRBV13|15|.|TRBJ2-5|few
CASSYGSGRRETQYF
TGTGCCAGCAGCTACGGATCCGGGAGACGAGAGACCCAGTACTTC
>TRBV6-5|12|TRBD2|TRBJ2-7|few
CASRTSDYEQYF
TGTGCCAGCCGGACTAGCGACTACGAGCAGTACTTC
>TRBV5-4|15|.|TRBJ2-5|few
CASSPTTGSRETQYF
TGTGCCAGCAGCCCGACGACCGGATCGAGGGAGACCCAGTACTTC
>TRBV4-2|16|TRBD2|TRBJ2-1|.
CASSQDRAAGGNEQFF
TGTGCCAGCAGCCAAGATCGTGCCGCCGGGGGGAATGAGCAGTTCTTC
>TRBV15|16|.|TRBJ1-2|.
CATSRDIVTGSGGYTF
TGTGCCACCAGCAGAGATATCGTGACAGGATCGGGCGGCTACACCTTC
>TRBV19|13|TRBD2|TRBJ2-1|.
CASSIGLANEQFF
TGTGCCAGTAGTATAGGACTAGCCAATGAGCAGTTCTTC
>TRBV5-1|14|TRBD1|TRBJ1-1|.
CASSPWTGSTEAFF
TGCGCCAGCAGCCCGTGGACAGGGAGCACTGAAGCTTTCTTT
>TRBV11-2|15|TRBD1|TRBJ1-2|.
CASSPDRGLVDGYTF
TGTGCCAGCAGCCCGGACAGGGGGCTGGTGGATGGCTACACCTTC
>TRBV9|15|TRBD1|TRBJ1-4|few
CASSAGTANNEKLFF
TGTGCCAGCAGCGCAGGGACAGCAAATAATGAAAAACTGTTTTTT
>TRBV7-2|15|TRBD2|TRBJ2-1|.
CASSPGPAGGLRQFF
TGTGCCAGCAGCCCAGGGCCCGCGGGGGGCCTCCGGCAGTTCTTC
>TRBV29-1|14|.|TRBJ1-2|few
CSVEESTGSYGYTF
TGCAGCGTTGAAGAGTCTACAGGCTCCTATGGCTACACCTTC
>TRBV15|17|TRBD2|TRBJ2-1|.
CATSREPLAGVRNEQFF
TGTGCCACCAGCAGAGAGCCACTAGCGGGAGTTAGGAATGAGCAGTTCTTC
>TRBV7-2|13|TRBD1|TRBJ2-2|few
CAIKTGEAGELFF
TGTGCCATCAAGACAGGGGAAGCCGGGGAGCTGTTTTTT
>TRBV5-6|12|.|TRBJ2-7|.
CASSLGHYEQYF
TGTGCCAGCAGCTTGGGACACTACGAGCAGTACTTC
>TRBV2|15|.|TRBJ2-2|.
CASSALSTGTGELFF
TGTGCCAGCAGTGCCCTCTCGACGGGCACCGGGGAGCTGTTTTTT
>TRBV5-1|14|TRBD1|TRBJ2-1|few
CASSLSDRGDEQFF
TGCGCCAGCAGCTTGTCGGACAGGGGGGATGAGCAGTTCTTC
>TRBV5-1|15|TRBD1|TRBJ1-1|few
CASSPQGQLNTEAFF
TGCGCCAGCAGCCCGCAGGGACAGCTGAACACTGAAGCTTTCTTT
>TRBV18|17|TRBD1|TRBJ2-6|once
CASSLGQGGTGANVLTF
TGTGCCAGCTCACTCGGACAGGGGGGTACTGGGGCCAACGTCCTGACTTTC
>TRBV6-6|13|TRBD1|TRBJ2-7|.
CASRGTGPYEQYF
TGTGCCAGCAGGGGGACAGGTCCCTACGAGCAGTACTTC
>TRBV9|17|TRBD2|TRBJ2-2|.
CASSVRQTSGNSGELFF
TGTGCCAGCAGCGTACGCCAGACTAGCGGGAATAGCGGGGAGCTGTTTTTT
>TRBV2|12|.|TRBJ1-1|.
CASSRVNTEAFF
TGTGCCAGCTCGAGAGTGAACACTGAAGCTTTCTTT
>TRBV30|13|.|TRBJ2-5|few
CAWSPGQQETQYF
TGTGCCTGGAGCCCCGGACAGCAAGAGACCCAGTACTTC
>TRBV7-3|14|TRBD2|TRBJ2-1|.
CASSLGVPAGDQFF
TGTGCCAGCAGCTTAGGGGTCCCTGCGGGAGATCAGTTCTTC
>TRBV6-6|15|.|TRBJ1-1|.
CASITGAFMNTEAFF
TGTGCCAGCATCACAGGAGCTTTCATGAACACTGAAGCTTTCTTT
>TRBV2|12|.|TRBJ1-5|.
CASSQGNQPQHF
TGTGCCAGCAGCCAGGGCAATCAGCCCCAGCATTTT